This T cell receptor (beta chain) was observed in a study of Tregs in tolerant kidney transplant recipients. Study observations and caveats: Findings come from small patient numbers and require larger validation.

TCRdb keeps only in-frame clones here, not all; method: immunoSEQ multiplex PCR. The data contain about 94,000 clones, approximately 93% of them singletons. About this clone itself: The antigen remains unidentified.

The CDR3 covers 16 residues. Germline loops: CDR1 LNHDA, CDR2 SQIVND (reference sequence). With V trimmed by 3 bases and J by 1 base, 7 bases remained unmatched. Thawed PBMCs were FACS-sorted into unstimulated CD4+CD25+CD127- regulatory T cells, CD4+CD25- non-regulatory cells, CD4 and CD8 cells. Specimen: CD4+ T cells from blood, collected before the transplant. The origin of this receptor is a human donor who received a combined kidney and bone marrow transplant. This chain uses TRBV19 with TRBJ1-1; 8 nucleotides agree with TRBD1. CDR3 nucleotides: TGTGCCAGTAGTATGATATCCGGACAGGGGAACACTGAAGCTTTCTTT. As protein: CASSMISGQGNTEAFF.